This T cell receptor (beta chain) was recorded in a study of T cells in Graves' hyperthyroidism and ophthalmopathy. Study-wide results and caveats: The model predicted ophthalmopathy a median roughly six months before onset. Blood samples included most of the expanded thyroid clonotypes exceeding 0.001.

TCR beta CDR3 sequences were amplified from RNA transcripts. Primed by the HTBI set, a first-round RT-PCR was run on the TCR CDR3. MiXCR, applied by TCRdb to the multiplex PCR reads, yields one record per CDR3 protein. This table holds about 640,000 distinct CDR3 sequences, less than 25% found once. Regarding this clonotype: Its matching antigen is unknown.

The V segment lost 6 bases and the J segment 3 bases; nucleotides outside the gene matches: 5. The germline V gene encodes CDR1 SNHLY and CDR2 FYNNEI. This CDR3 region has 15 residues. Diagnostic decisions used clinical symptoms, serum thyroxine and TRAb, thyroid ultrasound and orbital computed tomography. The PBMCs were sourced from fresh peripheral blood (about 9.7 ml). This TCR was recovered from a man aged 25-45 years with Graves' ophthalmopathy. The rearrangement links TRBV2 to TRBJ2-1; 10 bases are shared with TRBD2. Sequencing input: blood. CDR3 region: CASRELAGSYNEQFF. The CDR3 nucleotides read TGTGCCAGCAGGGAACTAGCGGGAAGCTACAATGAGCAGTTCTTC.